One sample yielded the 11 T cell receptor beta chains listed below, sequenced in a study of T cells after yellow fever vaccination. TCRdb re-called the 5' RACE reads with MiXCR, one entry per CDR3 protein. Here the sample spans about 400,000 distinct CDR3 sequences, 6.2% being singletons. This specimen was PBMCs, taken 5 days after the yellow fever booster vaccination. The origin of the receptors is a man younger than 40 who received the YFV17D yellow fever vaccine.

This clonotype was detected only a few times. The chain is built from TRBV7-2 and TRBJ2-5; 7 bases align to TRBD2. The V and J ends lost 8 bases and 5 bases, in that order; junction bases with no gene match: 11. The CDR3 loop spans 14 amino acids. Per the germline V gene, CDR1 is SGHTA and CDR2 is FQGNSA. The CDR3 spells CASAKGYGGETQYF. The CDR3 DNA sequence: TGTGCCAGCGCAAAGGGGTACGGGGGGGAGACCCAGTACTTC.

A few counts support this clonotype. The rearrangement links TRBV30 to TRBJ2-2; D possibly corresponds to TRBD2 (5 bases). Germline V gives CDR1 GTSNPN, CDR2 SVGIG (reference sequence). The ends were cut back, 4 bases at V and 5 bases at J, with 17 bases in the middle. The CDR3 totals 15 residues. The CDR3 nucleotides are TGTGCCTGGAACTCGGACTGGGGAAGGACCGGGGAGCTGTTTTTT. Protein product: CAWNSDWGRTGELFF.

This clonotype occurred a few times. No conserved phenylalanine or tryptophan is present at the end of the CDR3, so a read error is the likely explanation. The DNA is left out, because the CDR3 cannot be placed on it with certainty; the CDR3 is given as TCRdb lists it. The chain combines TRBV5-1 with TRBJ2-1; the table assigns TRBD2, which was not confirmed against the DNA. Germline V gene lookup returns CDR1 SGHRS and CDR2 YFSETQ. 11 amino acids form the CDR3, both terminal residues included. The CDR3 spells CAREGASPRQG.

The V call is TRBV20-1, the J call TRBJ2-3; D is unclear. Germline CDR1 is DFQATT and CDR2 is SNEGSKA (reference sequence). V shed 3 bases and J shed 0 bases, with 10 bases lying between them. CDR3 size: 14 residues. This CDR3 is CSASIKASTDTQYF. The CDR3 DNA sequence: TGCAGTGCTAGTATTAAAGCTAGCACAGATACGCAGTATTTT.

This clonotype was seen many times. The chain uses TRBV6-5 and TRBJ2-7; 8 bases align to TRBD1. Germline CDR1 MNHEY, CDR2 SVGAGI. The CDR3 runs to 15 residues. V was pared by 4 bases and J by 1 base, with 6 bases of the junction left unmatched. The CDR3 nucleotides read TGTGCCAGCAGTTTAACAGGGGGTACTTCCTACGAGCAGTACTTC. Protein product: CASSLTGGTSYEQYF.

This clonotype was counted many times. In DNA, the CDR3 is TGTGCCAGCAGGGAACAGGGGGCGACTTACGAGCAGTACTTC. It yields the protein CASREQGATYEQYF. The V gene is TRBV6-1, the J gene TRBJ2-7; 9 nucleotides align to TRBD1. Germline trimming cut 6 bases from V and 4 bases from J; bases unmatched to any gene: 7. CDR3 length equals 14 residues. The V gene's germline CDR1 is MNHNS and CDR2 SASEGT.

This clonotype occurred many times. The gene calls are TRBV10-3 and TRBJ2-7, with D tentatively TRBD2 (6 bases). V lost 4 bases to trimming and J lost 2 bases, with 12 bases between them. CDR3 size: 14 residues. Germline values: CDR1 ENHRY, CDR2 SYGVKD. The CDR3 protein is CAISAWDSPYEQYF. CDR3 nucleotides: TGTGCCATCAGTGCCTGGGACTCGCCCTACGAGCAGTACTTC.

A few counts support this clonotype. CDR3: CASSLTGTSYEQYF. The CDR3 DNA follows: TGTGCCAGCAGCTTAACAGGGACCTCCTACGAGCAGTACTTC. V and J are TRBV7-9 and TRBJ2-7, with a possible D match to TRBD1 (6 bases). Germline CDR1 reads SEHNR; CDR2 reads FQNEAQ (reference sequence). Trimming left V 2 bases short and J 0 bases short, with 8 bases between. The CDR3 consists of 14 residues.

The table lists this clonotype with many counts. This chain links TRBV10-3 with TRBJ2-2; D tentatively fits TRBD1 or TRBD2 (5 bases each). Germline V gives CDR1 ENHRY, CDR2 SYGVKD. V dropped 8 bases and J dropped 3 bases, with 13 bases sitting between them. CDR3 size: 14 residues. This CDR3 is CAIRKVGDTGELFF. Here the CDR3 DNA reads TGTGCCATCCGAAAAGTGGGGGACACCGGGGAGCTGTTTTTT.

This clonotype was counted between two and nine times. The genes are TRBV10-3 and TRBJ2-7; no clear D. Trimming cost V 2 bases and J 4 bases, with 6 bases left between them. This CDR3 spans 12 amino acids. Germline assignment: CDR1 ENHRY and CDR2 SYGVKD. CDR3 sequence: CAISEAEYEQYF. CDR3 in DNA: TGTGCCATCAGTGAGGCCGAGTACGAGCAGTACTTC.

This clonotype occurred a few times. The chain has TRBV9 and TRBJ2-7; the D gene could be TRBD1 or TRBD2 (5 bases each). Trimming took off 4 bases at V and 6 bases at J, with 17 bases between the two ends. CDR1 is SGDLS and CDR2 is YYNGEE in the germline V gene. This CDR3 is built from 14 residues. CDR3 in amino acids: CASSPWGSLVEQYF. CDR3 DNA: TGTGCCAGCAGCCCGTGGGGGAGTTTGGTCGAGCAGTACTTC.